This paragraph reports one T cell receptor (beta chain). Its antigen remains unknown. Data came from immunoSEQ multiplex PCR; TCRdb stores just in-frame clones and leaves some out. The sample has about 71,000 clones; roughly three quarters are singletons. The data originate from a study of OX40 agonist ivuxolimab in advanced cancers. Looking at the study overall: Clinicians treated patients with ivuxolimab, an agonistic anti-OX40 (CD134) antibody. Whole-study findings and limits: Clonal expansion was seen in CD4+ and CD8+ blood T cells by week 6 at 0.1 to 3.0 mg/kg. Normalized T-cell clonal expansion was also low in a subset of nonresponders.

The germline CDR1 and CDR2 sequences are SEHNR and FQNEAQ (reference sequence). The CDR3 is made up of 16 amino acids. Unmatched junction bases numbered 7, after V lost 5 bases and J lost 1 base. The genes are TRBV7-9 and TRBJ2-7, with 11 bases matching TRBD2. The sample here was CD4+ or CD8+ T cells sorted from blood, taken in a trial of the OX40 agonist ivuxolimab. This sequence originates from an adult with an advanced solid tumor such as melanoma, head and neck, liver or kidney cancer. CDR3 sequence: CASSGGLAGGSYEQYF. CDR3 in DNA: TGTGCCAGCAGCGGCGGGCTAGCGGGAGGATCCTACGAGCAGTACTTC.